The TCR beta chain under discussion was sequenced for a study of blood T cell repertoires in COVID-19. After removal of 7 bases from V and 6 bases from J, the junction contained 5 bases not matched to a gene. The CDR3 has 14 residues. Germline CDR1 MDHEN, CDR2 SYDVKM. This table comes from immunoSEQ multiplex PCR, and its TCRdb copy is limited to in-frame clones, with some not included. This sample has fewer than 350,000 clones, with roughly 93% found just once. The sample was PBMCs or T cells enriched from blood (not recorded which). This TCR was recovered from a woman aged 40 to 50 with acute COVID-19. V and J are TRBV28 and TRBJ2-2, with 10 bases aligning to TRBD1. CDR3 DNA sequence: TGTGCCAGCACCCGACAGGGGGCGGCCGGGGAGCTGTTTTTT. This encodes CASTRQGAAGELFF.